This T cell receptor (beta chain) emerged from a study of CD8 T cells in Susac syndrome (dated by TCRdb to the late 2010s). Looking at the study overall: Repertoire sequencing was used to test whether CD8+ T cell activation and differentiation in Susac syndrome was antigen driven.

V is shortened by 9 bases, J by 7 bases, and the region joining them spans 6 bases. The CDR3 goes from the cysteine to the phenylalanine over 10 residues. Here the CDR3 DNA is all that survives: 30 bases in frame from base 1. The germline V gene encodes CDR1 LGHDT and CDR2 YNNKEL (reference sequence). Concerning this clonotype itself: Its binding antigen is unknown. No per-base quality is available; no much larger clone lies one base away.

Peripheral blood CD8+ and CD4+ T cells from healthy donors, Susac syndrome patients and multiple sclerosis patients were profiled by high-throughput TCR beta sequencing. Healthy donors were age- and sex-matched controls. Bulk CD8+ and CD4+ T cells were purified magnetically by negative isolation, whereas CD8+ TEMRA cells were enriched by FACS. Blood was drawn into EDTA tubes, processed within 24 hours, and PBMCs were isolated by density gradient centrifugation. PBMCs intended for TCR sequencing were frozen in liquid nitrogen and were later thawed in a 37 degrees C water bath. A purity of at least 90% was achieved for sorted or isolated CD4+, CD8+ and CD8+ TEMRA cells. RNA was extracted using the RNeasy kit, and roughly 0.5 to 1 ug of the RNA was reverse transcribed with random hexamers. The immunoSEQ multiplex PCR assay, which covers 54 Vbeta and 13 Jbeta segments, was used to amplify TCR beta CDR3 regions. PCR amplification bias was corrected by using a synthetic template baseline for primer optimization and computational correction. The paper's data handling went like this. Reads were annotated to V, D and J genes per IMGT and analyzed with immunoSEQ Analyzer, keeping only productive sequences. Clonality was calculated as one minus the Shannon entropy normalized by log2 of the number of productive unique sequences. For each patient and control, public and private clones were evaluated among the 100 most prevalent clones. Susac-specific clones were defined as absent from healthy and MS cohorts, some 1,000 published viral clones and other ImmuneACCESS disease sequences. The public reads were reprocessed in TCRdb via fastp at Q25 and MiXCR, keeping in-frame beta chains. Each entry merges the rows of one CDR3 protein and shows their most common DNA and genes. The V and J calls here are based on TCRdb, not the publication. The sample records 180,000 or so distinct CDR3 sequences, around 96% of which are singletons. The biggest ten clones account for over 0.12% of the sample.

The full study reports these points: The TCR sequencing and HLA analysis was acknowledged to have included a relatively small number of individuals.

The sequence joins TRBV3-1 to TRBJ2-2; the D gene is not confidently resolved. The specimen was CD4+ T cells from PBMCs. The receptor was derived from a human donor in good health. For the CDR3, the sequence is CARHNGELFF. Read as DNA, the sequence is TGTGCCAGACACAACGGGGAGCTGTTTTTT. The CDR3, completed at both ends by the reference TRBV3-1 and TRBJ2-2 genes, gives the full variable domain DTAVSQTPKYLVTQMGNDKSIKCEQNLGHDTMYWYKQDSKKFLKIMFSYNNKELIINETVPNRFSPKSPDKAHLNLHINSLELGDSAVYFCARHNGELFFGEGSRLTVL.